This T cell receptor (beta chain) is drawn from a study of cytomegalovirus exposure and HLA in healthy donors. Overall study context: Falling in the Caucasian-associated ancestry cluster were 65% to 90% of 300 to 500 genotyped donors. General study points: Association with HLA alleles at 0.05 false discovery rate was found for 15,000 or so TCR beta sequences in a later analysis. Looking again later, the authors saw that most CMV-associated TCR beta chains seemed HLA-restricted. Links to common viral pathogens appeared, in a later analysis, for several of the most significant clusters.

This CDR3 is built from 17 residues. The J segment lost 5 bases and the V segment lost 0 bases, leaving 9 bases of the junction unmatched. CDR1 and CDR2 from the germline V gene are SGHRS and YFSETQ. This clone came up once. Antigen specificity is unknown. PCR amplification relied on 60 Vbeta primers (plus 13 Jbeta primers). Sequencing was performed with immunoSEQ multiplex PCR; in TCRdb, only in-frame clones are kept and a portion is missing. Of 130,000 or so clones detected, approximately 71% appear once; the ten largest clones hold 3.3%. V usage is TRBV5-1 and J usage is TRBJ2-5, with 11 bases matching TRBD2. The sequence was collected from a middle-aged man in good health and CMV-seronegative. Input material: PBMCs. The CDR3: CASSLAGSGGAGETQYF. The CDR3 region has the DNA TGCGCCAGCAGCTTGGCTGGTAGCGGGGGGGCCGGGGAGACCCAGTACTTC.